This T cell receptor beta chain was obtained from a study of blood T cell repertoires in COVID-19. About the research overall: T cells, B-cell-depleted T cells, or PBMCs supplied cDNA or gDNA.

CDR1 is MGHRA and CDR2 is YSYEKL in the germline V gene. V lost 0 bases to trimming and J lost 0 bases; unmatched junction nucleotides: 7. The CDR3 is 18 residues long. Data came from immunoSEQ multiplex PCR; TCRdb stores just in-frame clones and leaves some out. The sample carries roughly 230,000 clones, around 81% recorded once. Source material: peripheral blood. The chain couples TRBV4-1 to TRBJ2-7; the match to TRBD2 covers 11 bases. This receptor was obtained from a man in his forties or fifties with active or convalescent COVID-19. CDR3 DNA: TGCGCCAGCAGCCAAGATCGGCTAGCGGGGGGCCTCTCCTACGAGCAGTACTTC. Its protein product is CASSQDRLAGGLSYEQYF.